The 23 T cell receptor beta chains below come from one sample, sequenced in a study of CD8 T cells in ankylosing spondylitis. Study results and caveats: Seemingly distinctive of ankylosing spondylitis blood was a TCR beta motif formed by eight highly homologous variants.

For these receptors, no antigen is known. Using its own MiXCR run on the 5' RACE reads, TCRdb lists one record per CDR3 protein. The sample holds about 800,000 distinct CDR3 sequences, about 12% seen once. The sequencing sample was made of blood, either unsorted or a sorted T cell fraction (not recorded which). Receptors were obtained from a male donor with ankylosing spondylitis.

V is TRBV27 and J is TRBJ2-3; the D gene could be TRBD1 or TRBD2 (5 bases each). Trimming took off 3 bases at V and 0 bases at J, with 10 bases between the two ends. The V gene's germline CDR1 is MNHEY and CDR2 SMNVEV (reference sequence). This CDR3 is built from 15 residues. The CDR3 is CASSFGTESTDTQYF. The CDR3, as DNA: TGTGCCAGCAGTTTCGGGACGGAAAGCACAGATACGCAGTATTTT.

This clonotype was recorded many times. The chain recombines TRBV5-1 with TRBJ2-3; D may be TRBD2 (6 bases). This CDR3 comprises 14 residues. Trimming left V 9 bases short and J 4 bases short, with 18 bases between. From germline, CDR1 is SGHRS and CDR2 YFSETQ. CDR3 sequence: CATGPGLLADTQYF. In DNA, the CDR3 is TGCGCCACCGGCCCGGGACTCCTCGCAGATACGCAGTATTTT.

This chain uses TRBV7-9 with TRBJ2-1; the D is unclear. Trimming stripped 5 bases from V and 3 bases from J, with 17 bases between. This CDR3 spans 16 amino acids. Per the germline V gene, CDR1 is SEHNR and CDR2 is FQNEAQ (reference sequence). The CDR3 spells CASSPERNTVYNEQFF. The CDR3 DNA is TGTGCCAGCAGCCCCGAGAGGAATACGGTCTACAATGAGCAGTTCTTC.

The V call is TRBV4-3, the J call TRBJ1-5, with unresolved D. CDR1 LGHNA and CDR2 YSLEER come from the germline V gene. The CDR3 is 16 amino acids. V was trimmed by 1 base and J by 0 bases, leaving 10 bases between them. The CDR3 loop is CASSQGLTFSNQPQHF. In nucleotides, the CDR3 is TGCGCCAGCAGCCAAGGATTAACCTTTAGCAATCAGCCCCAGCATTTT.

The V and J genes are TRBV5-6 and TRBJ2-5; 7 bases fit TRBD1. V was clipped by 4 bases and J by 9 bases; unmatched bases: 12. Germline V gene sequence: CDR1 SGHDT, CDR2 YYEEEE. The CDR3 is 14 amino acids. The CDR3: CASSPLTGADAQYF. Written as DNA, the CDR3 is TGTGCCAGCAGCCCCCTTACAGGGGCCGATGCCCAGTACTTC.

The rearrangement uses TRBV10-3 and TRBJ1-4; no firm D call. CDR3 length: 15 residues. The ends were cut back, 5 bases at V and 4 bases at J, with 14 bases in the middle. Germline lookup yields CDR1 ENHRY and CDR2 SYGVKD. The DNA of the CDR3 is TGTGCCATCAGTATGGGAAGAGAGGGTAATGAAAAACTGTTTTTT. Translation: CAISMGREGNEKLFF.

The CDR3 sequence: CSPGGTGSYEQYF. CDR3 bases: TGCAGTCCTGGTGGGACGGGAAGCTACGAGCAGTACTTC. This rearrangement joins TRBV20-1 to TRBJ2-7; possibly TRBD1 or TRBD2 for D (5 bases each). From germline, CDR1 is DFQATT and CDR2 SNEGSKA (reference sequence). Trimming removed 8 bases at V and 3 bases at J, with 17 bases between. This CDR3 contains 13 residues.

The CDR3 here is CAMETRDRVEQYF. The CDR3 coding sequence is TGTGCCATGGAGACACGGGACAGGGTCGAGCAGTACTTC. This chain uses TRBV10-3 with TRBJ2-7; TRBD1 matches 9 bases. With 9 bases clipped from V and 6 bases from J, the junction kept 9 bases outside the gene matches. Germline V lookup: CDR1 ENHRY, CDR2 SYGVKD. The CDR3 has 13 amino acids.

This clonotype was counted many times. The chain carries TRBV10-3 and TRBJ2-7; 9 bases are shared with TRBD1. The length of the CDR3 is 13 residues. The J segment lost 2 bases and the V segment lost 8 bases, leaving 4 bases of the junction unmatched. The germline V gene encodes CDR1 ENHRY and CDR2 SYGVKD. The CDR3 protein is CAIRTGAPYEQYF. The DNA of the CDR3 is TGTGCCATCCGGACAGGGGCCCCCTACGAGCAGTACTTC.

The CDR3 sequence is CASSSLPSGVSTDTQYF. Here the CDR3 DNA reads TGTGCCAGCAGTTCGCTACCTAGCGGGGTTAGCACAGATACGCAGTATTTT. V usage is TRBV28 and J usage is TRBJ2-3; 9 bases are shared with TRBD2. The CDR3 has 17 amino acids. The V and J ends lost 4 bases and 0 bases, in that order; junction bases with no gene match: 8. Germline V gene sequence: CDR1 MDHEN, CDR2 SYDVKM. The full variable domain, with the rest looked up from reference TRBV28 and TRBJ2-3, is DVKVTQSSRYLVKRTGEKVFLECVQDMDHENMFWYRQDPGLGLRLIYFSYDVKMKEKGDIPEGYSVSREKKERFSLILESASTNQTSMYLCASSSLPSGVSTDTQYFGPGTRLTVL.

The table lists this clonotype with a few counts. This sequence joins TRBV20-1 and TRBJ2-7; D might be TRBD1 (6 bases). The CDR3 runs to 13 residues. Trimming cost V 3 bases and J 2 bases, with 11 bases left between them. Germline V gene lookup returns CDR1 DFQATT and CDR2 SNEGSKA (reference sequence). The CDR3 DNA reads as TGCAGTGCTAGCTTCCCAGGGGCCTACGAGCAGTACTTC. Protein product: CSASFPGAYEQYF.

The sample holds many counts of this clonotype. The chain employs TRBV5-1 and TRBJ1-1; no firm D call. The germline CDR1 and CDR2 sequences are SGHRS and YFSETQ. The CDR3 totals 11 residues. Trimming took off 7 bases at V and 7 bases at J, with 11 bases between the two ends. DNA of the CDR3: TGCGCCAGCGTCCCTGTTGGTGAAGCTTTCTTT. Protein product: CASVPVGEAFF.

The V call is TRBV9, the J call TRBJ2-1; D assignment may be TRBD1 or TRBD2 (5 bases each). This CDR3 is built from 12 residues. Germline assignment: CDR1 SGDLS and CDR2 YYNGEE. Deletions cut 4 bases from V and 12 bases from J, with 14 bases between. This CDR3 is CASSSRWGRQFF. The CDR3 DNA reads TGTGCCAGCAGCTCCAGGTGGGGACGGCAGTTCTTC.

This clonotype appeared many times. V usage is TRBV4-3 and J usage is TRBJ2-7; TRBD2 matches at 8 bases. Germline CDR1 and CDR2: LGHNA and YSLEER. Trimming took 4 bases from V and 5 from J; bases not matched to a gene: 10. The CDR3 totals 15 residues. The CDR3 is CASSPGGGDKDEQYF. CDR3 DNA: TGCGCCAGCAGCCCCGGGGGGGGGGACAAGGACGAGCAGTACTTC.

This clonotype was seen only a few times. The rearrangement uses TRBV18 and TRBJ2-1, with TRBD1 matching 7 bases. This CDR3 is 15 amino acids long. Germline CDR1 KGHSH, CDR2 LQKENI. The V segment lost 2 bases and the J segment 5 bases; nucleotides outside the gene matches: 6. The CDR3 spells CASSPAGTANNEQFF. CDR3 DNA: TGTGCCAGCTCACCAGCAGGGACAGCCAACAATGAGCAGTTCTTC.

The chain recombines TRBV5-1 with TRBJ2-4; TRBD1 is a possible D gene (5 bases). CDR1 is SGHRS and CDR2 is YFSETQ in the germline V gene. Trimming pared 0 bases from V and 5 bases from J, leaving 9 bases between. The CDR3 is 14 residues long. CDR3 coding DNA: TGCGCCAGCAGCTTGGGGCAGGGTCAAAACATTCAGTACTTC. Translated, it gives CASSLGQGQNIQYF.

This clonotype has just a few counts. The chain carries TRBV7-9 and TRBJ1-6; D is perhaps TRBD1 (6 bases). This CDR3 contains 14 residues. From germline, CDR1 is SEHNR and CDR2 FQNEAQ (reference sequence). V was pared by 4 bases and J by 7 bases, with 11 bases between. In nucleotides, the CDR3 is TGTGCCAGCAGCTCAAACAGGGTCAATTCACCCCTCCACTTT. Encoded protein: CASSSNRVNSPLHF.

This clonotype has a handful of counts. This chain joins TRBV7-9 and TRBJ2-3; no firm D call. The CDR3 is 10 residues long. Germline CDR1 SEHNR, CDR2 FQNEAQ (reference sequence). V lost 5 bases to trimming and J lost 9 bases, with 6 bases between them. The CDR3 is CASSPQTQYF. For the CDR3, the DNA is TGTGCCAGCAGCCCACAGACGCAGTATTTT.

This clonotype was counted a few times. The chain has TRBV20-1 and TRBJ1-6; 8 bases match TRBD1. Per germline, CDR1 DFQATT and CDR2 SNEGSKA (reference sequence). The CDR3 runs to 14 residues. J gave up 10 bases and V 5 bases, and 10 bases lay outside the gene matches. The CDR3 nucleotides read TGCAGTGCTTCCCGGACAGGGATTAACTCACCCCTCCACTTT. This translates into CSASRTGINSPLHF.

The chain has TRBV4-3 and TRBJ2-3; the D is unclear. With 1 base removed from V and 7 bases from J, the gap between germline ends came to 12 bases. The CDR3 has 14 amino acids. CDR1 and CDR2 (germline): LGHNA, YSLEER. CDR3 amino acids: CASSQGWQLHTQYF. CDR3 bases: TGCGCCAGCAGCCAAGGTTGGCAGCTCCATACGCAGTATTTT.

This clonotype has only a few counts. The V gene is TRBV29-1, the J gene TRBJ2-3; TRBD2 aligns across 9 bases. V lost 7 bases, J lost 5 bases, and 4 bases stayed unmatched. There are 12 residues in the CDR3. CDR1 SQVTM and CDR2 ANQGSEA come from the germline V gene. CDR3 residues: CSAGLALDTQYF. The CDR3 DNA is TGCAGCGCGGGACTAGCCTTAGATACGCAGTATTTT.

V and J are TRBV30 and TRBJ2-7, with 7 bases matching TRBD1. Germline CDR1 reads GTSNPN; CDR2 reads SVGIG (reference sequence). The CDR3 is made up of 14 amino acids. V lost 3 bases and J lost 0; bases outside the gene matches: 5. CDR3 loop: CAWSRDSLSYEQYF. For the CDR3, the DNA is TGTGCCTGGAGCCGGGACAGTCTCTCCTACGAGCAGTACTTC.

This clonotype was observed a handful of times. The rearrangement links TRBV4-3 to TRBJ2-1, with a possible D match to TRBD2 (5 bases). Trimming pared 0 bases from V and 2 bases from J, leaving 11 bases between. This CDR3 is built from 16 residues. Germline CDR1 and CDR2: LGHNA and YSLEER. The CDR3 nucleotides are TGCGCCAGCAGCCAAGATCTGAGGGCCGCCTACAATGAGCAGTTCTTC. It yields the protein CASSQDLRAAYNEQFF.